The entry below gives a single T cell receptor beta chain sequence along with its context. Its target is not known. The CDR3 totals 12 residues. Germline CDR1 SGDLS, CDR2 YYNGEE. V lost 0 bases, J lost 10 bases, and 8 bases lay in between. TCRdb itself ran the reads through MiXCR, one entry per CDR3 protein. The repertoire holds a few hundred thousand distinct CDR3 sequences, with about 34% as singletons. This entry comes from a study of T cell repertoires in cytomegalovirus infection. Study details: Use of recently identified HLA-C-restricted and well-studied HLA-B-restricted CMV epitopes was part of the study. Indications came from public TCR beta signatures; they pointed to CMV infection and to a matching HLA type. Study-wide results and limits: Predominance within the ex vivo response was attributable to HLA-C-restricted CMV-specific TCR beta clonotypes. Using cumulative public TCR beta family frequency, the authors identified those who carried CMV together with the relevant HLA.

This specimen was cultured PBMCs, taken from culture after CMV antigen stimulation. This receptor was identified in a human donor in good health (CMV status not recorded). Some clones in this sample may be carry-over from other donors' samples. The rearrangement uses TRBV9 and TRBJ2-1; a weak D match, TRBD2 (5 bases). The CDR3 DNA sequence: TGTGCCAGCAGCGTAGGGACTGGGGAGCAGTTCTTC. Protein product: CASSVGTGEQFF.